The 30 T cell receptor beta chains reported below all come from one sample, sequenced in a study of T-cell memory formation after mild COVID-19. TCRdb fed the 5' RACE reads into MiXCR, producing one record per CDR3 protein. The table records 150,000 to 200,000 distinct CDR3 sequences, over 10% of them present only once. The sample was PBMCs or a T cell subset sorted from them (not recorded which). Every receptor here comes from a man younger than 35 who had mild COVID-19 (a few samples of this study predate the infection). Cell type and time point are not known.

The sample holds a few counts of this clonotype. The chain employs TRBV30 and TRBJ1-5; D uncertain. The CDR3 sequence is 14 residues long. Germline CDR1 GTSNPN, CDR2 SVGIG (reference sequence). Trimming cost V 4 bases and J 2 bases, with 12 bases left between them. CDR3: CAWTEGAGNQPQHF. The CDR3 coding sequence is TGTGCCTGGACGGAGGGCGCGGGCAATCAGCCCCAGCATTTT.

This clonotype was detected a few times. The chain joins TRBV6-1 to TRBJ1-2; D may be TRBD1 (6 bases). This CDR3 is 14 amino acids long. The V end lost 1 base, the J end lost 2 bases, and 8 bases lay between the germline ends. Germline V gives CDR1 MNHNS, CDR2 SASEGT. CDR3 in amino acids: CASSEGGPNYGYTF. The CDR3 DNA reads as TGTGCCAGCAGTGAAGGGGGGCCCAACTATGGCTACACCTTC.

The chain carries TRBV6-5 and TRBJ1-1; no clear D. Germline loops: CDR1 MNHEY, CDR2 SVGAGI. V lost 0 bases and J 4 bases, leaving 6 bases between the germline ends. The CDR3 is made up of 13 amino acids. CDR3 DNA: TGTGCCAGCAGTTACTCCGGGAGCACTGAAGCTTTCTTT. It is translated as CASSYSGSTEAFF.

This clonotype came up many times. The V and J genes are TRBV5-1 and TRBJ1-2; unclear D gene. CDR1 is SGHRS, CDR2 YFSETQ, per germline. V dropped 4 bases and J dropped 3 bases, with 13 bases sitting between them. The CDR3 length is 14 residues. The CDR3 region is CASSRTVSDYGYTF. For the CDR3, the DNA is TGCGCCAGCAGCAGAACAGTATCCGACTATGGCTACACCTTC.

Turning to this clonotype: One end of the junction does not line up with germline, which may come from a read error. V and J are TRBV7-2 and TRBJ2-2, with D possibly being TRBD2 (5 bases). This CDR3 spans 14 amino acids. Germline V lookup: CDR1 SGHTA, CDR2 FQGNSA. The CDR3 DNA follows: TGTGCCAGCAGCTACTTAGGAAACACCGGGGAGCCGTTTTTT. Translated, it gives CASSYLGNTGEPFF.

The rearrangement links TRBV12-3 or TRBV12-4 to TRBJ1-4; 8 nucleotides agree with TRBD1. The CDR3 runs 16 residues. Unmatched junction bases numbered 10, after V lost 0 bases and J lost 10 bases. CDR3 sequence: CASSLALGGTGRKLFF. For the CDR3, the DNA is TGTGCCAGCAGTTTAGCGCTGGGCGGGACAGGTCGAAAACTGTTTTTT.

This chain connects TRBV7-2 to TRBJ2-7, with D unclear. Germline CDR1 SGHTA, CDR2 FQGNSA. This CDR3 spans 13 amino acids. V was pared by 5 bases and J by 4 bases, with 12 bases between. CDR3 sequence: CASSRTGQYEQYV. The DNA of the CDR3 is TGTGCCAGCAGCCGTACGGGCCAATACGAGCAGTACGTC.

The rearrangement joins TRBV28 to TRBJ1-2; D not certain. Germline CDR1 is MDHEN and CDR2 is SYDVKM. V lost 1 base to trimming and J lost 6 bases, with 9 bases between them. This CDR3 comprises 13 residues. CDR3 sequence: CASSLSGRDGYTF. In DNA, the CDR3 is TGTGCCAGCAGTTTATCGGGGAGAGATGGCTACACCTTC.

The V gene is TRBV7-8, the J gene TRBJ2-3; the D is unclear. Germline V gives CDR1 SGHVS, CDR2 FQNEAQ. The CDR3 covers 15 residues. The V and J ends lost 5 bases and 0 bases respectively, with 12 bases between them. The CDR3 DNA follows: TGTGCCAGCAGCCCTCTCAGCGAGAGCACAGATACGCAGTATTTT. Translated: CASSPLSESTDTQYF.

This clonotype has just a few counts. J is TRBJ2-5 and V is TRBV5-4, with D possibly called TRBD1 or TRBD2 (7 bases each). CDR1 is SGHNT and CDR2 is YYREEE in the germline V gene (reference sequence). This CDR3 comprises 15 residues. The ends were cut back, 3 bases at V and 4 bases at J, with 16 bases in the middle. DNA for the CDR3: TGTGCCAGCAGCTCTACAGGGGAGGGTGGAGAGACCCAGTACTTC. The encoded protein is CASSSTGEGGETQYF.

In its sample, this clonotype was seen once. The genes are TRBV20-1 and TRBJ1-2; 8 bases map to TRBD1. Trimming at V came to 1 base and at J to 7 bases, leaving 5 bases not matched to a gene. The CDR3 extends over 13 amino acids. The germline V gene encodes CDR1 DFQATT and CDR2 SNEGSKA (reference sequence). The CDR3 bases are TGCAGTGCTAGAGGGGGACAGGCGGTTGGCTACACCTTC. Its translation is CSARGGQAVGYTF.

V gene TRBV6-2 or TRBV6-3 combines with J gene TRBJ2-7; D is perhaps TRBD1 or TRBD2 (5 bases each). Trimming removed 8 bases at V and 0 bases at J, with 23 bases between. CDR1 is MNHEY, CDR2 SVGEGT, per germline. This CDR3 spans 17 amino acids. The CDR3 DNA is TGTGCCAGCTTGTGGGACCCCAGAGAGCCCACCTCCTACGAGCAGTACTTC. Amino acids: CASLWDPREPTSYEQYF.

This chain links TRBV5-4 with TRBJ2-3; 11 bases map to TRBD2. CDR3 length: 16 residues. The V and J ends lost 4 bases and 5 bases, in that order; junction bases with no gene match: 9. The germline CDR1 and CDR2 sequences are SGHNT and YYREEE (reference sequence). CDR3 loop: CASSGGTSGSRDTQYF. CDR3 coding DNA: TGTGCCAGCAGCGGGGGGACTAGCGGTTCGCGAGATACGCAGTATTTT.

The chain joins TRBV7-2 to TRBJ1-2, with D perhaps matching TRBD1 (5 bases). Trimming pared 5 bases from V and 0 bases from J, leaving 10 bases between. The CDR3 contains 14 residues. Germline values: CDR1 SGHTA, CDR2 FQGNSA. CDR3 amino acids: CASSLDSPNYGYTF. CDR3 DNA sequence: TGTGCCAGCAGCCTTGACAGTCCTAACTATGGCTACACCTTC.

This clonotype was found many times. The gene calls are TRBV6-5 and TRBJ2-3; D possibly corresponds to TRBD1 (5 bases). The CDR3 sequence is 16 residues long. V lost 2 bases and J lost 1, with 13 bases in between. Germline V lookup: CDR1 MNHEY, CDR2 SVGAGI. As DNA, the CDR3 is TGTGCCAGCAGTTACGGGCAGGGCCAAGGCACAGATACGCAGTATTTT. Translation: CASSYGQGQGTDTQYF.

The chain joins TRBV7-9 to TRBJ2-3; D is ambiguous. The CDR3 covers 12 residues. Trimming took 2 bases from V and 5 from J, leaving 5 bases between them. Germline CDR1 and CDR2: SEHNR and FQNEAQ (reference sequence). The CDR3: CASSLILDTQYF. The CDR3 coding sequence is TGTGCCAGCAGCTTAATCCTAGATACGCAGTATTTT.

A few counts support this clonotype. For the CDR3, the DNA is TGTGCCAGCAGTCTACAGGGGGCCTCAACTAATGAAAAACTGTTTTTT. As protein: CASSLQGASTNEKLFF. The chain recombines TRBV2 with TRBJ1-4; 9 positions agree with TRBD1. From germline, CDR1 is SNHLY and CDR2 FYNNEI. With 5 bases clipped from V and 0 bases from J, the junction kept 4 bases outside the gene matches. The CDR3 covers 16 residues.

This clonotype was seen more than once but under ten times. The chain has TRBV7-2 and TRBJ2-7; 7 positions agree with TRBD2. Germline V CDR1 and CDR2: SGHTA, FQGNSA. V shed 8 bases and J 4 bases; nucleotides not matched to a gene: 8. This CDR3 is built from 13 residues. CDR3: CASQKIGGYEQYF. CDR3 nucleotide sequence: TGTGCCAGCCAAAAGATCGGGGGGTACGAGCAGTACTTC.

The chain has TRBV30 and TRBJ1-5; no definite D call. The ends were cut back, 0 bases at V and 7 bases at J, with 13 bases in the middle. The CDR3 runs to 14 residues. The germline gives CDR1 GTSNPN, CDR2 SVGIG (reference sequence). As DNA, the CDR3 is TGTGCCTGGAGTGTAGGAACACCCGGCCAGCCCCAGCATTTT. It codes for CAWSVGTPGQPQHF.

The V call is TRBV7-3, the J call TRBJ2-1, with D perhaps given as TRBD1 or TRBD2 (5 bases each). V gave up 4 bases and J gave up 0 bases, with 10 bases separating them. The length of the CDR3 is 15 residues. The germline gives CDR1 SGHTA, CDR2 FQGTGA. This chain's CDR3 is CASSSRGRSYNEQFF. In DNA form, the CDR3 reads TGTGCCAGCAGCTCCCGGGGACGCTCCTACAATGAGCAGTTCTTC. Looking up the rest from reference TRBV7-3 and TRBJ2-1 gives the full variable domain: GAGVSQTPSNKVTEKGKYVELRCDPISGHTALYWYRQSLGQGPEFLIYFQGTGAADDSGLPNDRFFAVRPEGSVSTLKIQRTERGDSAVYLCASSSRGRSYNEQFFGPGTRLTVL.

J is TRBJ1-1 and V is TRBV20-1; 9 nucleotides align to TRBD1. The J segment lost 5 bases and the V segment lost 6 bases, leaving 7 bases of the junction unmatched. The CDR3 runs to 13 residues. The V gene's germline CDR1 is DFQATT and CDR2 SNEGSKA (reference sequence). The CDR3 region is CSAFTGGWTEAFF. CDR3 bases: TGCAGTGCGTTTACAGGGGGCTGGACTGAAGCTTTCTTT.

The chain combines TRBV4-3 with TRBJ1-2; no clear D. With 2 bases removed from V and 3 bases from J, the gap between germline ends came to 10 bases. CDR1 and CDR2 from the germline V gene are LGHNA and YSLEER. The CDR3 spans 14 residues. CDR3 nucleotides: TGCGCCAGCAGCCAATTACGACGGGACTATGGCTACACCTTC. Protein: CASSQLRRDYGYTF.

There are a few counts of this clonotype. V usage is TRBV19 and J usage is TRBJ1-2; the D is unclear. With 7 bases removed from V and 4 bases from J, the gap between germline ends came to 16 bases. The germline CDR1 and CDR2 sequences are LNHDA and SQIVND (reference sequence). The CDR3 is made up of 14 amino acids. The chain's CDR3 is CASMRMASGYGYTF. For the CDR3, the DNA is TGTGCCAGTATGCGAATGGCGAGTGGCTATGGCTACACCTTC. The whole variable domain, remainder taken from reference TRBV19 and TRBJ1-2, is DGGITQSPKYLFRKEGQNVTLSCEQNLNHDAMYWYRQDPGQGLRLIYYSQIVNDFQKGDIAEGYSVSREKKESFPLTVTSAQKNPTAFYLCASMRMASGYGYTFGSGTRLTVV.

This clonotype was counted a few times. The V and J genes are TRBV5-6 and TRBJ1-2; D might be TRBD1 (5 bases). Trimming stripped 4 bases from V and 4 bases from J, with 11 bases between. The germline gives CDR1 SGHDT, CDR2 YYEEEE. This CDR3 contains 13 residues. The CDR3 sequence: CASSAGGLYGYTF. In nucleotides, the CDR3 is TGTGCCAGCAGCGCCGGGGGACTCTATGGCTACACCTTC.

The chain has TRBV12-3 or TRBV12-4 and TRBJ2-7; D uncertain. The CDR3 extends over 14 amino acids. Trimming removed 8 bases from V and 6 bases from J, with 20 bases in between. CDR3 sequence (DNA): TGTGCCAGCGGCGTAATCCCTCAATCTGGCGAGCAGTACTTC. It yields the protein CASGVIPQSGEQYF.

This clonotype was detected only a few times. This sequence joins TRBV7-2 and TRBJ2-3; 11 bases fit TRBD2. The CDR3 sequence is 14 residues long. From germline, CDR1 is SGHTA and CDR2 FQGNSA. V trimming: 4 bases; J trimming: 7 bases; junction bases outside the gene matches: 4. In DNA, the CDR3 is TGTGCCAGCAGCTCGACTAGCGGGGTCAATACGCAGTATTTT. Translation: CASSSTSGVNTQYF.

This rearrangement joins TRBV4-1 to TRBJ1-5; 9 bases agree with TRBD1. V trimming: 4 bases; J trimming: 3 bases; junction bases outside the gene matches: 7. Germline values: CDR1 MGHRA, CDR2 YSYEKL. CDR3 size: 16 residues. The chain's CDR3 is CASSPGQGTNNQPQHF. The CDR3 DNA is TGCGCCAGCAGCCCTGGACAGGGGACGAACAATCAGCCCCAGCATTTT.

This clonotype was found many times. The chain employs TRBV5-5 and TRBJ2-1; D gene unclear. CDR3 length: 15 residues. Looked up from germline, CDR1 is SGHKS and CDR2 is YYEKEE (reference sequence). The V end was cut by 1 base, the J end by 5 bases, with 13 bases between. The CDR3 loop is CASSLYPDGNNEQFF. The CDR3 coding sequence is TGTGCCAGCAGCTTGTACCCCGACGGTAACAATGAGCAGTTCTTC. Variable domain in full (rest from reference TRBV5-5 and TRBJ2-1): DAGVTQSPTHLIKTRGQQVTLRCSPISGHKSVSWYQQVLGQGPQFIFQYYEKEERGRGNFPDRFSARQFPNYSSELNVNALLLGDSALYLCASSLYPDGNNEQFFGPGTRLTVL.

This clonotype has a handful of counts. J is TRBJ2-3 and V is TRBV12-3 or TRBV12-4, with no clear D. V was cut by 1 base and J by 8 bases, with 10 bases left in between. CDR3 length equals 13 residues. CDR3 sequence: CASSLESPGTQYF. CDR3 nucleotide sequence: TGTGCCAGCAGTTTAGAATCTCCGGGTACGCAGTATTTT.

V gene TRBV6-6 combines with J gene TRBJ1-5; weak D call: TRBD1 (5 bases). CDR3 length equals 15 residues. V was pared by 7 bases and J by 2 bases, with 15 bases between. Germline V gives CDR1 MNHNY, CDR2 SVGAGI (reference sequence). The CDR3 loop reads CASTQGWGGNQPQHF. The CDR3 nucleotides read TGTGCCAGCACCCAGGGCTGGGGTGGCAATCAGCCCCAGCATTTT.